This T cell receptor beta chain was recovered during a study of T cell changes during pregnancy in multiple sclerosis. Here immunoSEQ multiplex PCR was the method, and the copy in TCRdb shows in-frame clones only, minus some. Among more than 55,000 clones listed, 92% were seen once. CDR1 is MDHEN and CDR2 is SYDVKM in the germline V gene. The CDR3 extends over 16 amino acids. V lost 3 bases, J lost 4 bases, and 16 bases lay in between. This clonotype was obtained from a female donor in good health, enrolled as a control in a pregnancy study. The J gene is TRBJ2-1, the V gene TRBV28; D might be TRBD2 (5 bases). The sequences come from peripheral blood, collected in the first trimester of pregnancy. CDR3 DNA sequence: TGTGCCAGCAGTTTTGGATTAGCGACGGTTTACAATGAGCAGTTCTTC. As protein: CASSFGLATVYNEQFF.